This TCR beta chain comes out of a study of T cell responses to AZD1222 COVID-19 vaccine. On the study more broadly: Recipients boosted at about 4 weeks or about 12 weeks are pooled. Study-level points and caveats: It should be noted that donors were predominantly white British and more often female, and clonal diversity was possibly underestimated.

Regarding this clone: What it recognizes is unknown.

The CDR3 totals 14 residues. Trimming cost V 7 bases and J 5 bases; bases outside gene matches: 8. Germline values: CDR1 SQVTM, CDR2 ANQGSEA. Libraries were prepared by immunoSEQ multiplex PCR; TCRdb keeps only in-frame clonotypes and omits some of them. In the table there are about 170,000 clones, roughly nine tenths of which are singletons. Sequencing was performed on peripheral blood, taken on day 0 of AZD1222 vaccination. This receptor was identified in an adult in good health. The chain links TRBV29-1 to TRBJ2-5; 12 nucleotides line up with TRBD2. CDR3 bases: TGCAGCGCCTTCAGACTAGCGGGGGTGGAGACCCAGTACTTC. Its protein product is CSAFRLAGVETQYF.